Listed below are T cell receptor beta chains from one sample, sequenced in a study of blood T cell repertoires in COVID-19. This table comes from immunoSEQ multiplex PCR, and its TCRdb copy is limited to in-frame clones, with some not included. The table shows nearly 200,000 clones, with 80% to 90% occurring only once. The sequencing sample was made of peripheral blood. The receptors shown here come from a human donor in a cohort sampled during active COVID-19. Both conserved end residues are part of each CDR3. The D gene is left open where the match is weak. Where a row states a size, it is once, few, many or the class of an expanded clone; other rows omit it.

- | - | TRBJ1-1 | TRBV19 | CASLTVHEAFF | TGTGCCAGTCTTACGGTTCATGAAGCTTTCTTT
- | - | TRBJ1-1 | TRBV7-9 | CASTDTDTTEAFF | TGTGCCAGCACCGACACGGATACCACTGAAGCTTTCTTT
- | - | TRBJ2-7 | TRBV7-9 | CASQIGYEQYF | TGTGCCAGCCAGATTGGTTACGAGCAGTACTTC
- | - | TRBJ2-2 | TRBV5-8 | CASRPGTLSGELFF | TGTGCCAGCAGGCCCGGGACACTCTCCGGGGAGCTGTTTTTT
- | once | TRBJ1-2 | TRBV24-1 | CATSGDTNSYTF | TGTGCCACCAGTGGCGATACCAACTCCTACACCTTC
- | - | TRBJ2-7 | TRBV5-1 | CASSSEGLSYEQYF | TGCGCCAGCAGCTCGGAGGGCCTTAGTTACGAGCAGTACTTC
TRBD1 | - | TRBJ1-2 | TRBV25-1 | CASSESTGGPNYGYTF | TGTGCCAGCAGTGAATCTACAGGGGGCCCTAACTATGGCTACACCTTC
TRBD1 | - | TRBJ1-4 | TRBV7-2 | CASTQGVGEKLFF | TGTGCCAGCACCCAGGGGGTTGGTGAAAAACTGTTTTTT
- | - | TRBJ1-1 | TRBV7-2 | CAGGSSGTEAFF | TGTGCCGGTGGGTCCTCGGGGACTGAAGCTTTCTTT
- | - | TRBJ2-7 | TRBV6-2/TRBV6-3 | CASSKYYEQYF | TGTGCCAGCAGTAAATACTACGAGCAGTACTTC
- | - | TRBJ2-1 | TRBV5-1 | CASSAGGGTYNEQFF | TGCGCCAGCAGCGCCGGGGGAGGGACATACAATGAGCAGTTCTTC
- | - | TRBJ2-2 | TRBV5-1 | CASSLVVAGELFF | TGCGCCAGCAGCTTGGTAGTGGCCGGGGAGCTGTTTTTT
- | - | TRBJ1-3 | TRBV5-1 | CASSSGAGGNTIYF | TGCGCCAGCAGCTCCGGAGCCGGGGGAAACACCATATATTTT
TRBD1 | once | TRBJ2-5 | TRBV6-5 | CASSYSGTGFQETQYF | TGTGCCAGCAGTTACTCGGGGACAGGGTTCCAAGAGACCCAGTACTTC
- | - | TRBJ1-4 | TRBV19 | CASSRPQGTTNEKLFF | TGTGCCAGTAGTAGGCCACAGGGCACAACTAATGAAAAACTGTTTTTT
- | - | TRBJ2-2 | TRBV6-4 | CASSDRTTFSTGELFF | TGTGCCAGCAGTGACAGGACAACCTTCAGCACCGGGGAGCTGTTTTTT
TRBD2 | - | TRBJ2-5 | TRBV5-4 | CASSPGLAGRIRETQYF | TGTGCCAGCAGCCCGGGGTTAGCGGGAAGGATTCGAGAGACCCAGTACTTC
- | - | TRBJ1-2 | TRBV7-3 | CASSSGEGGYTF | TGTGCCAGCAGCTCTGGGGAGGGTGGCTACACCTTC
TRBD1 | few | TRBJ1-4 | TRBV2 | CATLLDRAKKLFF | TGTGCCACCCTCCTCGACAGGGCTAAAAAACTGTTTTTT
- | - | TRBJ1-5 | TRBV2 | CASTDNDQPQHF | TGTGCCAGCACGGACAACGATCAGCCCCAGCATTTT
TRBD2 | - | TRBJ2-2 | TRBV4-2 | CASSQVPLAGSKGELFF | TGTGCCAGCAGCCAAGTTCCGCTAGCGGGGTCTAAGGGGGAGCTGTTTTTT
- | - | TRBJ1-3 | TRBV10-2 | CASSDRGLSGNTIYF | TGCGCCAGCAGTGACAGGGGACTATCTGGAAACACCATATATTTT
- | few | TRBJ1-3 | TRBV30 | CAWSGGTGNTIYF | TGTGCCTGGAGTGGGGGCACTGGAAACACCATATATTTT
TRBD1 | - | TRBJ1-5 | TRBV5-5 | CASSLSTGVGQPQHF | TGTGCCAGCAGCTTGTCGACAGGGGTAGGTCAGCCCCAGCATTTT
- | - | TRBJ1-1 | TRBV5-1 | CASSLGAGTMNTEAFF | TGCGCCAGCAGCTTGGGGGCTGGGACAATGAACACTGAAGCTTTCTTT
- | - | TRBJ2-2 | TRBV6-5 | CASGRGYGELFF | TGTGCCAGTGGTAGGGGGTACGGGGAGCTGTTTTTT
TRBD2 | large | TRBJ2-1 | TRBV5-1 | CASSLSTLAGARNEQFF | TGCGCCAGCAGCTTGAGCACCTTAGCGGGGGCTCGGAATGAGCAGTTCTTC
- | - | TRBJ2-1 | TRBV9 | CASSLTGFNSYNEQFF | TGTGCCAGCAGCCTTACGGGGTTTAATTCCTACAATGAGCAGTTCTTC
TRBD1 | - | TRBJ2-3 | TRBV28 | CASKGAADALRMAQYF | TGTGCCAGCAAGGGGGCGGCGGACGCCCTACGCATGGCGCAGTATTTT
TRBD1 | once | TRBJ1-6 | TRBV28 | CASSLQGTVSPLHF | TGTGCCAGCAGTTTACAAGGGACAGTTTCACCCCTCCACTTT
- | - | TRBJ1-1 | TRBV29-1 | CSGTGNTEAFF | TGCAGCGGAACAGGGAACACTGAAGCTTTCTTT
- | - | TRBJ1-3 | TRBV2 | CASRDSDRLGNTIYF | TGTGCCAGCAGAGACTCAGACAGGCTGGGAAACACCATATATTTT
- | once | TRBJ2-5 | TRBV25-1 | CASSRRAQETQYF | TGTGCCAGCAGTAGGAGGGCCCAAGAGACCCAGTACTTC
- | - | TRBJ2-7 | TRBV24-1 | CATSDSWTSEQYF | TGTGCCACCAGTGATTCTTGGACATCCGAGCAGTACTTC
- | - | TRBJ1-4 | TRBV4-1 | CASSQDLRRTNEKLFF | TGCGCCAGCAGCCAAGATTTGCGGAGAACAAATGAAAAACTGTTTTTT
TRBD1 | - | TRBJ1-1 | TRBV27 | CASSLYSWGQPTEAFF | TGTGCCAGCAGTTTATATTCGTGGGGACAGCCCACTGAAGCTTTCTTT
- | - | TRBJ1-5 | TRBV3-1/TRBV3-2 | CASSQAGAPQHF | TGTGCCAGCAGCCAAGCAGGGGCGCCCCAGCATTTT
TRBD1 | - | TRBJ1-2 | TRBV23-1 | CASSQGRDRNYGYTF | TGCGCCAGCAGTCAAGGCCGGGACAGAAACTATGGCTACACCTTC
TRBD1 | - | TRBJ2-1 | TRBV3-1/TRBV3-2 | CASSPGQGSYNEQFF | TGTGCCAGCAGCCCAGGACAGGGCTCCTACAATGAGCAGTTCTTC
- | - | TRBJ2-3 | TRBV6-5 | CASMSSGVRDTQYF | TGTGCCAGCATGTCGTCTGGAGTGCGGGATACGCAGTATTTT
- | - | TRBJ1-1 | TRBV28 | CASSYEGRIAFF | TGTGCCAGCAGTTACGAGGGCAGGATAGCTTTCTTT
- | once | TRBJ2-7 | TRBV2 | CASRTLGDYEQYF | TGTGCCAGCAGGACTTTGGGAGACTACGAGCAGTACTTC
- | - | TRBJ2-2 | TRBV6-2/TRBV6-3 | CASSPIGSTGELFF | TGTGCCAGCAGTCCCATCGGGTCCACCGGGGAGCTGTTTTTT
- | - | TRBJ2-2 | TRBV6-1 | CASSEVLSAGELFF | TGTGCCAGCAGTGAAGTCTTATCGGCCGGGGAGCTGTTTTTT
- | many | TRBJ1-3 | TRBV18 | CASSESGAGNTIYF | TGTGCCAGCTCAGAATCTGGGGCCGGAAACACCATATATTTT
TRBD2 | - | TRBJ2-2 | TRBV28 | CASIAGVGTGELFF | TGTGCCAGCATAGCGGGAGTTGGGACCGGGGAGCTGTTTTTT
TRBD2 | - | TRBJ2-1 | TRBV7-9 | CASSFSGGSYNEQFF | TGTGCCAGCAGCTTCAGCGGGGGGTCATACAATGAGCAGTTCTTC
- | - | TRBJ2-1 | TRBV5-1 | CASSAEGSSGIDEQFF | TGCGCCAGCAGCGCTGAAGGTTCGTCCGGGATCGATGAGCAGTTCTTC
- | - | TRBJ1-6 | TRBV5-1 | CASSSGGTYNSPLHF | TGCGCCAGCAGCTCCGGGGGAACCTATAATTCACCCCTCCACTTT
- | - | TRBJ2-7 | TRBV12-3/TRBV12-4 | CASSFQIYEQYF | TGTGCCAGCAGTTTCCAGATCTACGAGCAGTACTTC
- | - | TRBJ2-7 | TRBV29-1 | CSVATHGLYEQYF | TGCAGCGTTGCGACCCACGGACTCTACGAGCAGTACTTC
- | - | TRBJ2-6 | TRBV7-8 | CASKGSPGANVLTF | TGTGCCAGCAAGGGGTCCCCTGGGGCCAACGTCCTGACTTTC
TRBD1 | - | TRBJ2-3 | TRBV20-1 | CSKGQPQYF | TGCAGCAAGGGACAGCCCCAGTATTTT
- | - | TRBJ1-1 | TRBV30 | CAWSVRPQGEAFF | TGTGCCTGGAGTGTGCGGCCCCAGGGTGAAGCTTTCTTT
- | - | TRBJ1-5 | TRBV4-2 | CASSQVTAPSNQPQHF | TGTGCCAGCAGCCAAGTCACAGCACCGAGCAATCAGCCCCAGCATTTT
TRBD1 | - | TRBJ2-1 | TRBV4-2 | CASSQGQGVPNEQFF | TGTGCCAGCAGCCAAGGACAGGGGGTGCCCAATGAGCAGTTCTTC
TRBD2 | - | TRBJ2-3 | TRBV3-1/TRBV3-2 | CASSQGLAITDTQYF | TGTGCCAGCAGCCAAGGACTAGCGATCACAGATACGCAGTATTTT
- | - | TRBJ2-5 | TRBV6-5 | CASSWGRETQYF | TGTGCCAGCAGCTGGGGGCGAGAGACCCAGTACTTC
TRBD2 | - | TRBJ2-1 | TRBV5-1 | CASKGVAAGAYNEQFF | TGCGCCAGCAAGGGGGTGGCAGCGGGGGCTTACAATGAGCAGTTCTTC